This is a list of T cell receptor beta chains from one sample in a study of T cell responses to AZD1222 COVID-19 vaccine. TCRdb keeps only in-frame clones here, not all; method: immunoSEQ multiplex PCR. The profile shows about 99,000 clones, about 90% of them singletons. The material sequenced was peripheral blood, taken on day 0 of AZD1222 vaccination. These receptors all come from an adult in good health. CDR3s include the opening cysteine and the closing phenylalanine or tryptophan. The D gene is left open where the match is weak. The size entry is marked missing in some rows and otherwise reads once, few, many or a size class.

CDR3,DNA,size,V,length,D,J
CASKGQGGISEQFF,TGTGCCAGCAAGGGACAGGGGGGAATCAGTGAGCAGTTCTTC,NA,TRBV6-5,14,TRBD1,TRBJ2-1
CASSPGQEGGEQYF,TGTGCCAGCTCACCCGGGCAGGAAGGAGGCGAGCAGTACTTC,NA,TRBV18,14,NA,TRBJ2-7
CASRSGGGTGANVLTF,TGTGCCAGCCGTTCAGGGGGAGGTACTGGGGCCAACGTCCTGACTTTC,NA,TRBV28,16,NA,TRBJ2-6
CASSPLSPGANEKLFF,TGTGCCAGCAGCCCGCTGAGCCCGGGGGCTAATGAAAAACTGTTTTTT,NA,TRBV14,16,NA,TRBJ1-4
CASSLGASGITDTQYF,TGCGCCAGCAGCTTAGGGGCTAGCGGGATCACAGATACGCAGTATTTT,NA,TRBV5-1,16,TRBD2,TRBJ2-3
CASSLGLQAYGYTF,TGTGCCAGTTCTTTGGGGTTGCAGGCCTATGGCTACACCTTC,NA,TRBV2,14,NA,TRBJ1-2
CATSSSRRAGYGYTF,TGTGCCACCAGCAGCTCGCGGCGGGCGGGCTATGGCTACACCTTC,once,TRBV15,15,NA,TRBJ1-2
CASSSSGRGNNEQFF,TGTGCCAGCAGCTCTAGCGGGAGGGGTAACAATGAGCAGTTCTTC,NA,TRBV6-5,15,TRBD2,TRBJ2-1
CASSEGPPRTGNTIYF,TGTGCCAGCAGCGAGGGGCCGCCTAGGACTGGAAACACCATATATTTT,NA,TRBV9,16,NA,TRBJ1-3
CASSSSGSGYEQFF,TGTGCCAGCAGTAGTAGCGGGAGTGGCTATGAGCAGTTCTTC,NA,TRBV2,14,TRBD2,TRBJ2-1
CASSLSGDSPLHF,TGTGCCAGCAGCCTGAGCGGGGACTCACCCCTCCACTTT,NA,TRBV11-3,13,NA,TRBJ1-6
CAWSATGEAGELFF,TGTGCCTGGAGTGCCACAGGGGAGGCCGGGGAGCTGTTTTTT,NA,TRBV30,14,NA,TRBJ2-2
CASSSAQATGNTEAFF,TGTGCCAGCAGCTCTGCCCAGGCGACAGGGAACACTGAAGCTTTCTTT,NA,TRBV5-5,16,NA,TRBJ1-1
CASTWEGGISYNEQFF,TGTGCCAGCACCTGGGAGGGGGGGATATCGTACAATGAGCAGTTCTTC,NA,TRBV7-2,16,NA,TRBJ2-1
CASSISVRRMNTEAFF,TGTGCCAGTAGTATTTCGGTGCGGAGAATGAACACTGAAGCTTTCTTT,NA,TRBV19,16,NA,TRBJ1-1
CASSDGTSGVNEQFF,TGTGCCAGCAGCGATGGGACTAGCGGGGTCAATGAGCAGTTCTTC,NA,TRBV7-8,15,TRBD2,TRBJ2-1
CASSLGGGSHNEQFF,TGCGCCAGCAGCCTTGGGGGAGGGTCTCACAATGAGCAGTTCTTC,NA,TRBV5-1,15,TRBD2,TRBJ2-1
CSVKTGAGAGELFF,TGCAGCGTTAAGACCGGGGCCGGGGCCGGGGAGCTGTTTTTT,NA,TRBV29-1,14,NA,TRBJ2-2
CASSFTTGDEAFF,TGCGCCAGCAGCTTCACAACAGGGGATGAAGCTTTCTTT,NA,TRBV5-1,13,TRBD1,TRBJ1-1
CSASTLLGSTEAFF,TGCAGTGCTAGTACCCTATTGGGGAGCACTGAAGCTTTCTTT,NA,TRBV20-1,14,NA,TRBJ1-1
CASSQAGTSEVGNEQFF,TGCGCCAGCAGCCAAGCTGGGACTAGCGAGGTCGGCAATGAGCAGTTCTTC,NA,TRBV4-3,17,TRBD2,TRBJ2-1
CASSKGQGVGELFF,TGTGCCAGCAGCAAAGGACAGGGAGTCGGGGAGCTGTTTTTT,NA,TRBV6-5,14,TRBD1,TRBJ2-2